This T cell receptor (beta chain) was identified during a study of cytomegalovirus exposure and HLA in healthy donors. Across the whole study: Some 85 million unique TCRs, all from HLA-typed donors, were included in an early release of the data. General study findings and limits: In vitro experiments confirmed that a few CMV-associated chains were specific for CMV antigens. Presence/absence analyses treated sequencing depth as roughly uniform across donors.

The V gene's germline CDR1 is SGHRS and CDR2 YFSETQ. The CDR3 is 15 amino acids. Trimming pared 0 bases from V and 3 bases from J, leaving 13 bases between. Notes on this clone: The target antigen is unknown.

With 60 Vbeta and 13 Jbeta primers, the PCR was carried out. Sequencing was performed with immunoSEQ multiplex PCR; in TCRdb, only in-frame clones are kept and a portion is missing. The sample has 150,000 to 200,000 clones, around 82% seen once. The source material was PBMCs. The clonotype was recovered from a boy younger than 18 in good health and CMV-seronegative. The gene calls are TRBV5-1 and TRBJ2-7; D call uncertain. CDR3 DNA: TGCGCCAGCAGCTTGGGTCAGGCTCCCTACTACGAGCAGTACTTC. Residues: CASSLGQAPYYEQYF.